This note documents a single T cell receptor beta chain sequence. The antigen remains undetermined. Breast cancer patients provided tissue from their axillary draining lymph nodes. A single record per CDR3 protein comes from TCRdb applying MiXCR to the multiplex PCR reads. The table records more than 85,000 distinct CDR3 sequences, around 21% of them present only once. Trimming removed 4 bases from V and 0 bases from J; junction bases left unmatched: 5. Germline CDR1 reads MNHEY; CDR2 reads SVGAGI. There are 16 residues in the CDR3. The source of the sample is a study of breast tumors, draining lymph nodes, adjacent tissues. Notes on the study in general: Tumor repertoires ranked between lymph nodes and nontumor tissue in diversity, with V and J gene preferences.

The sample comprised axillary lymph node tissue. V is TRBV6-5 and J is TRBJ1-1, with 10 nucleotides matching TRBD1. The TCR was taken from a female donor with breast cancer. Some clones in this sample may be carry-over from other donors' samples. The CDR3 loop reads CASSLTGGGMNTEAFF. CDR3 in DNA: TGTGCCAGCAGTTTGACAGGGGGCGGGATGAACACTGAAGCTTTCTTT.